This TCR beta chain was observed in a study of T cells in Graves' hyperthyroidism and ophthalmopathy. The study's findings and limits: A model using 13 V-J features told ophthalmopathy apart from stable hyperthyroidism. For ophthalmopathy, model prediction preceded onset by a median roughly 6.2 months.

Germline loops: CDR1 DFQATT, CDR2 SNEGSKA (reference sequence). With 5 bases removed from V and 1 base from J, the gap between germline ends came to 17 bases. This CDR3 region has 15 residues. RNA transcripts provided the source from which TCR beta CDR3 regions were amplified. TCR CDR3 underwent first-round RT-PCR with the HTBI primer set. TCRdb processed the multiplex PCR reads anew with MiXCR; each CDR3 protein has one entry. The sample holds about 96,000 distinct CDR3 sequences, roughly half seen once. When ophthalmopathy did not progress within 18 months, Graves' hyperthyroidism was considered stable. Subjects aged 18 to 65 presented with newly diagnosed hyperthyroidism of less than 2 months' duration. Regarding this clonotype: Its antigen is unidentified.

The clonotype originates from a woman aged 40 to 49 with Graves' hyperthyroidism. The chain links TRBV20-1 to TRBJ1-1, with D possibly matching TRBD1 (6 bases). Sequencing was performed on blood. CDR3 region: CSASRGGPSNTEAFF. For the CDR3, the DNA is TGCAGTGCTTCCCGAGGGGGGCCCTCGAACACTGAAGCTTTCTTT.